This T cell receptor (beta chain) was identified in a study of vaccination and CD4 T cells after COVID-19. Study-level information: Each participant underwent a two-dose regimen of either the BNT162b2 or the mRNA-1273 vaccine.

The treatment is: approximately nine-day PBMC culture with coronavirus spike peptide pools or control peptides (ViraFEST assay). Expansion of antigen-specific T cells with peptide pools by ViraFEST preceded sequencing of TCRs. This CDR3 is 16 amino acids long. Germline values: CDR1 MGHRA, CDR2 YSYEKL. Trimming stripped 1 base from V and 10 bases from J, with 20 bases between. This clonotype was detected only once. The antigen is unknown. The Oncomine TCR Beta short-read assay sequenced DNA from cultured CD4+ T cells. TCRdb passed the PCR reads through MiXCR, listing each CDR3 protein once. The repertoire holds 11,000 or so distinct CDR3 sequences, with 44% as singletons.

Material for sequencing was CD4+ T cells from blood, cultured in vitro. This TCR was recovered from a human donor who had recovered from COVID-19. The chain is built from TRBV4-1 and TRBJ2-1; D possibly corresponds to TRBD1 (6 bases). The CDR3 nucleotides are TGCGCCAGCAGCCAAGGAGCCGGGACACCCCCATTGGAGCAGTTCTTC. Translating gives CASSQGAGTPPLEQFF.